The rows below give T cell receptor beta chains drawn from one sample of a study of blood T cell repertoires in COVID-19. Libraries were prepared by immunoSEQ multiplex PCR; TCRdb keeps only in-frame clonotypes and omits some of them. The table has around 190,000 clones, roughly 88% seen once. Material: peripheral blood. Source of these receptors: a human donor in a cohort sampled during active COVID-19. CDR3s include the opening cysteine and the closing phenylalanine or tryptophan. A D gene is named only where the DNA matches it firmly. Some rows have no size entry. The others give once, few or many, or a class for an expanded clone.

J gene	V gene	clone size	D gene	CDR3 DNA	CDR3 protein
TRBJ2-7	TRBV25-1	.	.	TGTGCCAGCAGTGCCAGGACAGTATTCGGATTTTACGAGCAGTACTTC	CASSARTVFGFYEQYF
TRBJ2-5	TRBV15	.	TRBD1	TGTGCCACCAGTGGACTCAGGGGGTGGGAGACCCAGTACTTC	CATSGLRGWETQYF
TRBJ2-7	TRBV6-5	.	TRBD1	TGTGCCAGCAAAACAGGGGGTGCGTACGAGCAGTACTTC	CASKTGGAYEQYF
TRBJ1-1	TRBV28	.	TRBD1	TGTGCCAGCAGGAATAACAGGGGCGTGAACACTGAAGCTTTCTTT	CASRNNRGVNTEAFF
TRBJ1-2	TRBV6-1	.	.	TGTGCCAGCAGTGAAGTAAGGGGGACGGATGGCTACACCTTC	CASSEVRGTDGYTF
TRBJ1-5	TRBV3-1/TRBV3-2	.	TRBD1	TGTGCCAGCAGCCCGAACAGGGGGACCAATCAGCCCCAGCATTTT	CASSPNRGTNQPQHF
TRBJ2-3	TRBV10-2	.	.	TGCGCCACTCAACTGGAGGGCCGCTGGGCAGATACGCAGTATTTT	CATQLEGRWADTQYF
TRBJ1-4	TRBV12-5	.	.	TGTGCTAGTGGTTCCCCCGACAGGATCAGTGAAAAACTGTTTTTT	CASGSPDRISEKLFF
TRBJ2-7	TRBV14	once	TRBD2	TGTGCCAGCAGCCCCGGGACGGGGGGAGAGCAGTACTTC	CASSPGTGGEQYF
TRBJ2-2	TRBV7-2	.	.	TGTGCCAGCAGCTTAGATTTGCGGGGATTAACCGGGGAGCTGTTTTTT	CASSLDLRGLTGELFF
TRBJ1-2	TRBV27	.	.	TGTGCCAGCAGTTTCGGGGCAGGGAGGGGCTACACCTTC	CASSFGAGRGYTF
TRBJ1-4	TRBV15	many	TRBD1	TGTGCCACCAGCAGGCAGGGGGGCCTCTATGAAAAACTGTTTTTT	CATSRQGGLYEKLFF
TRBJ2-5	TRBV29-1	.	TRBD2	TGCAGCGTTGAAAGGATTGTGCGGGGAGGGCCCCAAGAGACCCAGTACTTC	CSVERIVRGGPQETQYF
TRBJ2-7	TRBV4-1	.	.	TGCGCCAGCAGCCAATTGCAGGGGACCTACGAGCAGTACTTC	CASSQLQGTYEQYF
TRBJ1-2	TRBV29-1	.	.	TGCAGCGTTGAAGGTAGCTTTAGCTATGGCTACACCTTC	CSVEGSFSYGYTF
TRBJ2-3	TRBV28	.	.	TGTGCCAGCGCACCAGGAGGGGGCACAGATACGCAGTATTTT	CASAPGGGTDTQYF
TRBJ1-6	TRBV28	.	.	TGTGCCAGCAGTTTCGGGGGAGATAATTCACCCCTCCACTTT	CASSFGGDNSPLHF
TRBJ2-7	TRBV3-1/TRBV3-2	.	TRBD2	TGTGCCAGCAGCCAAGTAGGAGCGGGGACCTACGAGCAGTACTTC	CASSQVGAGTYEQYF
TRBJ1-4	TRBV28	.	TRBD1	TGTGCCAGTCGAGGGGACAGGTGGGGCACAACTAATGAAAAACTGTTTTTT	CASRGDRWGTTNEKLFF
TRBJ2-7	TRBV2	.	TRBD2	TGTGCCAGCAGGGTTTCTAGCGGGAGGAGCTACGAGCAGTACTTC	CASRVSSGRSYEQYF
TRBJ2-1	TRBV28	few	.	TGTGCCAGCAGTCCCCGCGGGGCGGTACCCTACAATGAGCAGTTCTTC	CASSPRGAVPYNEQFF
TRBJ1-1	TRBV6-6	.	.	TGTGCCAGCAGCAGGGTCTCCGAAGCTTTCTTT	CASSRVSEAFF
TRBJ2-3	TRBV11-3	.	.	TGTGCCAGCAGCTGGACGGGGAGTACGCAGTATTTT	CASSWTGSTQYF
TRBJ1-4	TRBV28	.	.	TGTGCCAGCAGTTTGTCCCCAGGGATTAATGAAAAACTGTTTTTT	CASSLSPGINEKLFF
TRBJ2-7	TRBV11-2	.	TRBD2	TGTGCCAGCAGCTTAGTTACTAGCGGGAGTAGCATTGGTGTCCACGAGCAGTACTTC	CASSLVTSGSSIGVHEQYF
TRBJ2-7	TRBV19	.	.	TGTGCCAGTAGCCTCACGGCCAGGGCTTACGAGCAGTACTTC	CASSLTARAYEQYF
TRBJ2-7	TRBV28	.	TRBD2	TGTGCCAGCAGTTTAGTAACTAGCGGGAGTCGAGGCGAGCAGTACTTC	CASSLVTSGSRGEQYF
TRBJ1-4	TRBV4-1	few	.	TGCGCCAGCAGCGCAGGTATGGGACATACCAATGAAAAACTGTTTTTT	CASSAGMGHTNEKLFF
TRBJ2-3	TRBV7-2	.	TRBD2	TGTGCCAGCAGCTTAGGCGACGGGAGGTTCACAGATACGCAGTATTTT	CASSLGDGRFTDTQYF
TRBJ2-7	TRBV12-3/TRBV12-4	.	TRBD1	TGTGCCAGCAGTTTTGGGGACAGCTACGAGCAGTACTTC	CASSFGDSYEQYF
TRBJ2-7	TRBV28	.	.	TGTGCCACTGGGCGAGGGGGAGTCTACGAGCAGTACTTC	CATGRGGVYEQYF
TRBJ2-3	TRBV10-3	.	.	TGTGCCATCAGTGAGTCGACAGTGCTCACAGATACGCAGTATTTT	CAISESTVLTDTQYF
TRBJ2-3	TRBV5-1	.	.	TGCGCCAGCAGCTTGGCCGGGGATACTAGCACAGATACGCAGTATTTT	CASSLAGDTSTDTQYF
TRBJ1-2	TRBV29-1	.	TRBD1	TGCAGCGTTTCGGACAGGGGGCCGCCTGGCTACACCTTC	CSVSDRGPPGYTF
TRBJ2-3	TRBV7-9	.	.	TGTGCCAGCACTCGGGGAGATACGCAGTATTTT	CASTRGDTQYF
TRBJ2-7	TRBV6-6	.	TRBD1	TGTGCCAGCAGTCTCCGGGGGGCCGGGACAGGGATATGCGAGCAGTACTTC	CASSLRGAGTGICEQYF
TRBJ2-5	TRBV5-6	.	TRBD2	TGTGCCAGCAGCCCGGGACTAGCGGGATCTCTTTGGGGAGAGACCCAGTACTTC	CASSPGLAGSLWGETQYF
TRBJ1-1	TRBV10-3	few	.	TGTGCCATCAGTGAGTCTGGCCTAGGCACTGAAGCTTTCTTT	CAISESGLGTEAFF
TRBJ1-5	TRBV4-2	.	TRBD1	TGTGCCAGCAGCCAACGGGACAGGGGGCATCAGCCCCAGCATTTT	CASSQRDRGHQPQHF
TRBJ1-2	TRBV3-1/TRBV3-2	.	.	TGTGCCAGCAGCCAAGAGAACAGGCGCTACACCTTC	CASSQENRRYTF
TRBJ2-5	TRBV29-1	.	.	TGCAGCGTTGAAGGCGCTGTCCAAGAGACCCAGTACTTC	CSVEGAVQETQYF
TRBJ2-5	TRBV27	.	.	TGTGCCAGCAGTTTTAGCGGCGGAAAAGAGACCCAGTACTTC	CASSFSGGKETQYF
TRBJ2-7	TRBV5-1	.	TRBD1	TGCGCCAGCAGCCGTGGACAGGCGGACTACGAGCAGTACTTC	CASSRGQADYEQYF
TRBJ2-3	TRBV2	.	.	TGTGCCAGCCGCCAGACGGGAGTTGCAGATACGCAGTATTTT	CASRQTGVADTQYF
TRBJ2-3	TRBV14	.	TRBD2	TGTGCCAGCAGCAAACGGATAATCGGACTAGCGGGAGCTCGGAGCACAGATACGCAGTATTTT	CASSKRIIGLAGARSTDTQYF
TRBJ2-2	TRBV2	once	.	TGTGCCAGCAGGTCGGGTGTGCTTAGCACCGGGGAGCTGTTTTTT	CASRSGVLSTGELFF
TRBJ2-3	TRBV7-9	.	TRBD2	TGTGCCAGCAGCGGGACTAGCGGGAGCCCAGATACGCAGTATTTT	CASSGTSGSPDTQYF
TRBJ1-5	TRBV27	.	TRBD1	TGTGCCAGCAGCGCCTGGACAGGGGGAAACAATCAGCCCCAGCATTTT	CASSAWTGGNNQPQHF
TRBJ2-3	TRBV7-8	once	TRBD2	TGTGCCAGCAGCCGCCAGCGGGAGGGGAGAACAGATACGCAGTATTTT	CASSRQREGRTDTQYF
TRBJ1-5	TRBV19	.	.	TGTGCCAGTAGTATGGGCAGGAATAGCAATCAGCCCCAGCATTTT	CASSMGRNSNQPQHF